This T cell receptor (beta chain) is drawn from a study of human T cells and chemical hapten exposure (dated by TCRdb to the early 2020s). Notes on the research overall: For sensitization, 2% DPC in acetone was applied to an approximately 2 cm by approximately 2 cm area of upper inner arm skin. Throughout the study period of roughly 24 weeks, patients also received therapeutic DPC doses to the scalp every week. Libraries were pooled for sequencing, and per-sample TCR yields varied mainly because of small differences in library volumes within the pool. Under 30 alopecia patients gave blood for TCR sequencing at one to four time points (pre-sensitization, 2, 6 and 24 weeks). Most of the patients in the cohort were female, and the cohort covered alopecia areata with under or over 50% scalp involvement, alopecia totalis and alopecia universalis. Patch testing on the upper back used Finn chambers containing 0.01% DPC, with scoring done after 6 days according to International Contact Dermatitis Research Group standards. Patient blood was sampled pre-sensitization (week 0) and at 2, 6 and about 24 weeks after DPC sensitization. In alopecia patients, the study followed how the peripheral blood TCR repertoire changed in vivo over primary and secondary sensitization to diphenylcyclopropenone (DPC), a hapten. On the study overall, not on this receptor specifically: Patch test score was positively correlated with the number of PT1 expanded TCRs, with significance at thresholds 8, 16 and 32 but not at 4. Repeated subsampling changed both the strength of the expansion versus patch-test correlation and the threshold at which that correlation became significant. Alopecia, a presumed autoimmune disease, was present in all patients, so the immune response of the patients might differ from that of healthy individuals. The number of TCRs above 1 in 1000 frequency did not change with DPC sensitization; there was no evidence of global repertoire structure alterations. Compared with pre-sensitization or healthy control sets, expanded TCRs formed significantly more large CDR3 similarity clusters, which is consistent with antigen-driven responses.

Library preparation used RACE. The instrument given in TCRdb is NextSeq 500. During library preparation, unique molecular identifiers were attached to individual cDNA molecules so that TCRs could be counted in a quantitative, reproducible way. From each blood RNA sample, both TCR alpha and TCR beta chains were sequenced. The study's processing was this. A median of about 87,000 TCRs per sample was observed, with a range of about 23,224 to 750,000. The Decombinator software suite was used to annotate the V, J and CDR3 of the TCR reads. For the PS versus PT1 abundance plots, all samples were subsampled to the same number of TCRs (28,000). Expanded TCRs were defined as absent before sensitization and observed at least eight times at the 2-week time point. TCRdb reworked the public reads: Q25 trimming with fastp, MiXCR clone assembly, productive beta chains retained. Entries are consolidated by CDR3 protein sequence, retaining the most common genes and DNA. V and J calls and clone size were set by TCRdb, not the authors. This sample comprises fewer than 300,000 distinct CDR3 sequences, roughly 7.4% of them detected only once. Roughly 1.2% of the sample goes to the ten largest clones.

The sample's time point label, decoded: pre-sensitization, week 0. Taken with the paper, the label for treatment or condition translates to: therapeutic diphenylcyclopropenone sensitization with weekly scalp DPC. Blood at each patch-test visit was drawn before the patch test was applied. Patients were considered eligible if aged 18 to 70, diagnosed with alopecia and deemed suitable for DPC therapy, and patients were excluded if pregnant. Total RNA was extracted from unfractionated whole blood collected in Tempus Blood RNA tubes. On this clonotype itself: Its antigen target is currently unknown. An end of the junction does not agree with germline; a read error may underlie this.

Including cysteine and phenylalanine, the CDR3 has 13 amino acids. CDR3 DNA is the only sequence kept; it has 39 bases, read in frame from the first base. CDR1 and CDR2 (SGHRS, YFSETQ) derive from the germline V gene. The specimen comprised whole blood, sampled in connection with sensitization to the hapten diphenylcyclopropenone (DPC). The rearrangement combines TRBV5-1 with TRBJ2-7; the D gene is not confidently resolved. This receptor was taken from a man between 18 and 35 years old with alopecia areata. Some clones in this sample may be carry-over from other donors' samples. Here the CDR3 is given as CASSLDHPYEQHF. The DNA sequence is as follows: TGCGCCAGCAGCTTGGACCATCCCTACGAGCAGCACTTC.